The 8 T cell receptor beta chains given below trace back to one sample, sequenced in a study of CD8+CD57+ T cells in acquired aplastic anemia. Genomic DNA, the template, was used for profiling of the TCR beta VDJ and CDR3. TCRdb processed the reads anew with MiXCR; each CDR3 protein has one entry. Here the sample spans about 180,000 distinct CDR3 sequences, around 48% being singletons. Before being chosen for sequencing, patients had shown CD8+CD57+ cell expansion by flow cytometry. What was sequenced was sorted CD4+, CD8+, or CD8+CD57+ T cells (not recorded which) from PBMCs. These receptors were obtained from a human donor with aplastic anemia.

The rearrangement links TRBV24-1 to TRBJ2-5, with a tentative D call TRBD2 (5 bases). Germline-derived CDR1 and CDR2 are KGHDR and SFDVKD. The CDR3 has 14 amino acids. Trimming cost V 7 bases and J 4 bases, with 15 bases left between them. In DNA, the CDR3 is TGTGCCACCAGCCTGTCCAGCGGCGGAGAGACCCAGTACTTC. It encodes CATSLSSGGETQYF.

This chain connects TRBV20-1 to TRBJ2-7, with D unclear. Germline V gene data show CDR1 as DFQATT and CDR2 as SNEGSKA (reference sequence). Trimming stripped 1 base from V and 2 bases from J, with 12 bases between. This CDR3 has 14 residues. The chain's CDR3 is CSARVSGLTYEQYF. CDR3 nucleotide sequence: TGCAGTGCTAGAGTATCGGGTCTTACCTACGAGCAGTACTTC.

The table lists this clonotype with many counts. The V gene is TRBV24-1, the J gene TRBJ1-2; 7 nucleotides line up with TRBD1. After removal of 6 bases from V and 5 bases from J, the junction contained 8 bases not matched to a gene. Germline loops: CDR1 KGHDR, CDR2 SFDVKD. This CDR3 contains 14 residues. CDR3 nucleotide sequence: TGTGCCACCAGTACGAGGGGGCAGGGGTATGGCTACACCTTC. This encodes CATSTRGQGYGYTF.

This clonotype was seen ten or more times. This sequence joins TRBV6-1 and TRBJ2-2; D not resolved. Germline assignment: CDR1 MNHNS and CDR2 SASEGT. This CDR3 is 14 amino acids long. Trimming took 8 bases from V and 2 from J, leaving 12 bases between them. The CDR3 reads CASSSKTNTGELFF. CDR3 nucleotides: TGTGCCAGCTCTTCGAAAACCAACACCGGGGAGCTGTTTTTT.

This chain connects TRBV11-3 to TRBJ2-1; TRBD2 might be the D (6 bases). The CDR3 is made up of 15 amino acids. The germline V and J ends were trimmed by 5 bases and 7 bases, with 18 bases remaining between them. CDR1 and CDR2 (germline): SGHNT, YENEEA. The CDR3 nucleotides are TGTGCCAGCAGCCCCCTGGAGGGAGGCGGAAATGAGCAGTTCTTC. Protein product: CASSPLEGGGNEQFF.

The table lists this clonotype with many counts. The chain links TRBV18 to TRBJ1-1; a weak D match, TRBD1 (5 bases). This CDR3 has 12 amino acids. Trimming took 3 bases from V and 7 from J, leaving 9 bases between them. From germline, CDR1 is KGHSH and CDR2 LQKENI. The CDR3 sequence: CASSPGHGEAFF. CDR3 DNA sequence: TGTGCCAGCTCACCCGGACATGGTGAAGCTTTCTTT.

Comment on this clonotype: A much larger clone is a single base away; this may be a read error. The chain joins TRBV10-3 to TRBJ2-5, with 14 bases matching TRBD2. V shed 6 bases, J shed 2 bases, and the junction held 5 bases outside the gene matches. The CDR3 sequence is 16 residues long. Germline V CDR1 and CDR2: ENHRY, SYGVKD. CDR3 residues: CAIRKGLAGEQETQYF. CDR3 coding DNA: TGTGCCATCAGGAAGGGACTAGCGGGAGAGCAAGAGACCCAGTACTTC.

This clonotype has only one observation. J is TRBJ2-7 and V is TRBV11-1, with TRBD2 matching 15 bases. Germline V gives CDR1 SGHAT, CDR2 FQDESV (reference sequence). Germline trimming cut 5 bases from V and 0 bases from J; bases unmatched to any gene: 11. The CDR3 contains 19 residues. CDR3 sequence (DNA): TGTGCCAGCAGCATACCCCCGGGACTAGCGGGGGGTAGCTCCTACGAGCAGTACTTC. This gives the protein CASSIPPGLAGGSSYEQYF.